This T cell receptor (beta chain) was retrieved from a study of glioma-infiltrating T cells. Per germline, CDR1 MNHNS and CDR2 SASEGT. Losses at the gene ends were 5 bases for V and 7 bases for J; bases not matched to a gene: 6. The CDR3 is 14 amino acids. This clonotype came up many times. The iRepertoire nested amplicon-rescue multiplex PCR amplified TCR alpha and beta CDR3s from RNA. Input was about 85-400 ng of tissue mRNA or PBMC total RNA. TCRdb re-analysed the multiplex PCR reads in MiXCR, keeping a single row per CDR3 protein. The sample shows some 100,000 distinct CDR3 sequences, less than 30% of them seen only once.

This receptor was identified in a human donor with low-grade glioma or glioblastoma, undergoing nonglioma brain surgery, or in good health (not recorded which). Sequencing was carried out using glioma tissue, nonneoplastic brain tissue, or PBMCs (not recorded which). This rearrangement joins TRBV6-1 to TRBJ1-2, with 11 bases that match TRBD1. The CDR3 region is CASSWGQGVTGYTF. The CDR3 DNA reads as TGTGCCAGCAGTTGGGGACAGGGGGTGACTGGCTACACCTTC.